A single sample is the source of the 32 T cell receptor beta chains below, sequenced in a study of cytomegalovirus exposure and HLA in healthy donors. Use of 60 Vbeta and 13 Jbeta primers characterized the PCR. The assay was immunoSEQ multiplex PCR, and TCRdb's table has in-frame clones only and misses some. Of about 270,000 clones in the sample, approximately 70% were seen once. The specimen was PBMCs. The source is a female donor in good health and CMV-seronegative.

The chain combines TRBV5-1 with TRBJ1-2; 11 nucleotides align to TRBD1. V lost 3 bases and J lost 6; bases outside the gene matches: 10. The CDR3 has 16 residues. Germline values: CDR1 SGHRS, CDR2 YFSETQ. CDR3: CASSSQGQGAWDGYTF. The CDR3 DNA reads TGCGCCAGCAGCTCCCAAGGACAGGGGGCGTGGGATGGCTACACCTTC.

The rearrangement uses TRBV7-2 and TRBJ2-1; D is ambiguous. The CDR3 has 13 amino acids. Trimming stripped 3 bases from V and 7 bases from J, with 10 bases between. From germline, CDR1 is SGHTA and CDR2 FQGNSA. Here the CDR3 reads CASSLLTRNEQFF. The CDR3 region has the DNA TGTGCCAGCAGCTTGTTGACGCGGAATGAGCAGTTCTTC.

This clone was seen only once. Because the CDR3's place on the DNA is in doubt, the DNA is left out and the CDR3 is given as listed by TCRdb. The chain joins TRBV6-1 to TRBJ2-7; the table's TRBD1 call for D was not verified on the DNA. The CDR3 is 13 residues long, counting both termini. Per germline, CDR1 MNHNS and CDR2 SASEGT. The CDR3 loop reads CASSSFGTGNLYF.

The gene calls are TRBV5-1 and TRBJ2-1; perhaps TRBD2 as D (5 bases). V lost 0 bases, J lost 14 bases, and 18 bases lay in between. Germline assignment: CDR1 SGHRS and CDR2 YFSETQ. The CDR3 loop spans 14 amino acids. The CDR3 sequence: CASSLAVGLAREFF. In DNA form, the CDR3 reads TGCGCCAGCAGCTTGGCGGTGGGTCTAGCAAGGGAGTTCTTC. The full variable domain, rest sourced from reference TRBV5-1 and TRBJ2-1, is KAGVTQTPRYLIKTRGQQVTLSCSPISGHRSVSWYQQTPGQGLQFLFEYFSETQRNKGNFPGRFSGRQFSNSRSEMNVSTLELGDSALYLCASSLAVGLAREFFGPGTRLTVL.

This rearrangement joins TRBV15 to TRBJ1-1; 7 bases fit TRBD1. J lost 2 bases, V lost 1 base, and 4 bases had no gene match. The CDR3 spans 15 residues. Germline V gene sequence: CDR1 LNHNV, CDR2 YYDKDF (reference sequence). CDR3 sequence: CATSRGGQPNTEAFF. The DNA of the CDR3 is TGTGCCACCAGCAGAGGGGGACAGCCTAACACTGAAGCTTTCTTT.

The chain carries TRBV7-3 and TRBJ1-1; tentative D call: TRBD1 (6 bases). The CDR3 contains 15 residues. In germline, CDR1 is SGHTA, CDR2 FQGTGA. V gave up 0 bases and J gave up 1 base, with 9 bases separating them. CDR3 amino acids: CASSLTDRSNTEAFF. DNA of the CDR3: TGTGCCAGCAGCTTAACCGACAGGTCGAACACTGAAGCTTTCTTT.

The CDR3 region is CASSRKGAGGLNEQFF. Written as DNA, the CDR3 is TGTGCCAGCAGCCGGAAGGGGGCGGGAGGCCTCAATGAGCAGTTCTTC. The rearrangement links TRBV14 to TRBJ2-1; TRBD2 is a possible D gene (8 bases). In germline, CDR1 is SGHDN, CDR2 FVKESK. Trimming took off 4 bases at V and 6 bases at J, with 19 bases between the two ends. This CDR3 has 16 amino acids.

Points on this clone: At the DNA level, this CDR3 is encoded by other sequences in the same sample as well. The rearrangement links TRBV28 to TRBJ1-2; D unclear. Germline V gene lookup returns CDR1 MDHEN and CDR2 SYDVKM. The CDR3 length is 12 residues. V dropped 5 bases and J dropped 6 bases, with 10 bases sitting between them. The CDR3 reads CASSPGSHGYTF. CDR3 sequence (DNA): TGTGCCAGCAGTCCAGGTTCGCATGGCTACACCTTC.

The chain couples TRBV9 to TRBJ2-3; D unresolved. Trimming removed 5 bases at V and 0 bases at J, with 7 bases between. The germline CDR1 and CDR2 sequences are SGDLS and YYNGEE. The CDR3 has 13 residues. DNA for the CDR3: TGTGCCAGCAGGGGCGAGAGCACAGATACGCAGTATTTT. This codes for CASRGESTDTQYF.

The rearrangement uses TRBV7-9 and TRBJ2-1, with a weak D call TRBD2 (6 bases). The CDR3 totals 13 residues. V was pared by 7 bases and J by 4 bases, with 11 bases between. Germline values: CDR1 SEHNR, CDR2 FQNEAQ (reference sequence). The CDR3 DNA follows: TGTGCCAGCACTGGTAGCGGTTACAATGAGCAGTTCTTC. It translates to CASTGSGYNEQFF.

In DNA, the CDR3 is TGTGCCACCAGCCCCCCATCGGCAGATACGCAGTATTTT. Encoded protein: CATSPPSADTQYF. The V call is TRBV15, the J call TRBJ2-3; D gene unclear. Germline V gene sequence: CDR1 LNHNV, CDR2 YYDKDF (reference sequence). Trimming shortened V by 5 bases and J by 4 bases, and 10 bases separated the two germline ends. CDR3 length equals 13 residues.

The gene calls are TRBV27 and TRBJ2-3; TRBD1 is a possible D gene (8 bases). The V gene lost 5 bases and the J gene lost 4 bases, with 19 bases spanning the gap. This CDR3 comprises 16 residues. Germline V gene sequence: CDR1 MNHEY, CDR2 SMNVEV (reference sequence). The CDR3 reads CASSLIRTGRADTQYF. Here the CDR3 DNA reads TGTGCCAGCAGTCTTATACGGACAGGGAGGGCAGATACGCAGTATTTT.

This clone was observed once. The chain recombines TRBV2 with TRBJ2-2, with a tentative D call TRBD2 (6 bases). The CDR3 runs 14 residues. Per the germline V gene, CDR1 is SNHLY and CDR2 is FYNNEI. The germline V and J ends were trimmed by 8 bases and 7 bases, with 17 bases remaining between them. The CDR3, as DNA: TGTGCCAGCTCGCTAGCGACTCGGAGCGGGGAGCTGTTTTTT. This encodes CASSLATRSGELFF.

In this sample, this clone turned up once. This sequence joins TRBV5-1 and TRBJ1-6, with D possibly TRBD1 on 6 matching bases. Between the trimmed V and J ends, which lost 4 bases and 8 bases, there was a span of 16 bases. Germline loops: CDR1 SGHRS, CDR2 YFSETQ. The CDR3 is 15 residues long. CDR3 DNA: TGCGCCAGCAGCACGAGAACAGGGAGGGATTCACCCCTCCACTTT. Its protein is CASSTRTGRDSPLHF.

The chain is built from TRBV5-4 and TRBJ2-5, with D tentatively TRBD2 (5 bases). V was cut by 4 bases and J by 1 base, with 11 bases left in between. CDR1 is SGHNT, CDR2 YYREEE, per germline (reference sequence). The CDR3 has 14 amino acids. Written as DNA, the CDR3 is TGTGCCAGCAGCCCCGGGGTAGTCCAAGAGACCCAGTACTTC. It yields the protein CASSPGVVQETQYF.

The chain combines TRBV28 with TRBJ2-7, with 7 bases fitting TRBD1. Germline V gene data show CDR1 as MDHEN and CDR2 as SYDVKM. This CDR3 comprises 16 residues. The V segment lost 6 bases and the J segment 2 bases; nucleotides outside the gene matches: 13. CDR3 DNA: TGTGCCAGCAGCACTGGACAGGCCAGGGTCCCCTACGAGCAGTACTTC. This sequence encodes CASSTGQARVPYEQYF.

The chain couples TRBV5-1 to TRBJ2-5; 11 nucleotides agree with TRBD2. Trimming took 4 bases from V and 5 from J; bases not matched to a gene: 7. This CDR3 comprises 15 residues. Germline V lookup: CDR1 SGHRS, CDR2 YFSETQ. CDR3 sequence: CASSQSTSGIETQYF. For the CDR3, the DNA is TGCGCCAGCAGCCAATCGACTAGCGGGATTGAGACCCAGTACTTC.

This chain connects TRBV15 to TRBJ1-2; maybe TRBD1 (6 bases). Germline CDR1 is LNHNV and CDR2 is YYDKDF (reference sequence). V gave up 2 bases and J gave up 4 bases, with 23 bases separating them. This CDR3 has 18 residues. The CDR3, as DNA: TGTGCCACCAGCAGAAAACTCCTCACCACCGGGACAAGCTATGGCTACACCTTC. It is translated as CATSRKLLTTGTSYGYTF.

The sample holds a few counts of this clone. The gene calls are TRBV27 and TRBJ2-7; tentative D call: TRBD2 (10 bases). This CDR3 spans 17 amino acids. Germline CDR1 is MNHEY and CDR2 is SMNVEV (reference sequence). Trimming left V 10 bases short and J 6 bases short, with 31 bases between. The CDR3 region has the DNA TGTGCCACCCCCAGGGACAGGGACCTAGCGGGAGTAGCCGAGCAGTACTTC. Amino acids: CATPRDRDLAGVAEQYF.

The rearrangement joins TRBV5-8 to TRBJ2-1; D uncertain. Trimming shortened V by 2 bases and J by 7 bases, and 13 bases separated the two germline ends. The CDR3 runs 14 residues. Germline CDR1 and CDR2: SGHTS and YDEGEE. CDR3 in DNA: TGTGCCAGCAGCTTCGTCCCTAGGATGAATGAGCAGTTCTTC. This translates into CASSFVPRMNEQFF.

The chain employs TRBV6-5 and TRBJ2-7; D is perhaps TRBD1 (6 bases). The germline V gene encodes CDR1 MNHEY and CDR2 SVGAGI. The V end was cut by 4 bases, the J end by 1 base, with 17 bases between. The CDR3 has 16 amino acids. For the CDR3, the DNA is TGTGCCAGCAGTTCCCTCCGGACAGACACTTCCTACGAGCAGTACTTC. Translation: CASSSLRTDTSYEQYF.

The V and J genes are TRBV10-3 and TRBJ1-1; 8 bases fit TRBD1. Germline-derived CDR1 and CDR2 are ENHRY and SYGVKD. The length of the CDR3 is 16 residues. The trim removed 4 bases at V and 1 base at J, leaving 8 bases unmatched. The CDR3: CAISVLRDRTNTEAFF. The CDR3 nucleotides read TGTGCCATCAGTGTTTTGAGGGACAGGACGAACACTGAAGCTTTCTTT.

The rearrangement joins TRBV2 to TRBJ1-2, with D possibly matching TRBD1 (6 bases). Trimming pared 3 bases from V and 0 bases from J, leaving 11 bases between. Per germline, CDR1 SNHLY and CDR2 FYNNEI. The CDR3 contains 15 residues. CDR3 in amino acids: CASSDTGRANYGYTF. CDR3 in DNA: TGTGCCAGCAGTGATACAGGGAGAGCTAACTATGGCTACACCTTC.

This clone was picked up one time. J is TRBJ2-1 and V is TRBV9; the D gene is possibly TRBD2 (5 bases). Trimming removed 0 bases from V and 6 bases from J, with 10 bases in between. In germline, CDR1 is SGDLS, CDR2 YYNGEE. There are 14 residues in the CDR3. CDR3 coding DNA: TGTGCCAGCAGCGTAGTACTAGATAGCAATGAGCAGTTCTTC. This translates into CASSVVLDSNEQFF.

V is TRBV7-9 and J is TRBJ1-4; TRBD1 might be the D (5 bases). V was pared by 5 bases and J by 4 bases, with 14 bases between. This CDR3 contains 15 residues. Germline-derived CDR1 and CDR2 are SEHNR and FQNEAQ (reference sequence). CDR3 amino acids: CASSDGGRGNEKLFF. CDR3 DNA sequence: TGTGCCAGCAGCGACGGGGGTCGCGGTAATGAAAAACTGTTTTTT.

This rearrangement joins TRBV19 to TRBJ1-5, with TRBD1 as a possible D gene (5 bases). Looked up from germline, CDR1 is LNHDA and CDR2 is SQIVND (reference sequence). Deletions cut 7 bases from V and 2 bases from J, with 15 bases between. The CDR3 covers 15 residues. As DNA, the CDR3 is TGTGCCAGTATGGCCTACGGGGGGGGCAATCAGCCCCAGCATTTT. Translation: CASMAYGGGNQPQHF.

The chain uses TRBV11-3 and TRBJ2-7; 9 nucleotides line up with TRBD2. The CDR3 runs to 14 residues. Germline V CDR1 and CDR2: SGHNT, YENEEA. V was pared by 6 bases and J by 6 bases, with 9 bases of the junction left unmatched. The CDR3, as DNA: TGTGCCAGCAGTCCCATCGGACTAGCGACCGAGCAGTACTTC. This codes for CASSPIGLATEQYF.

This chain links TRBV10-2 with TRBJ2-2; D possibly corresponds to TRBD2 (5 bases). Germline V gene sequence: CDR1 WSHSY, CDR2 SAAADI. The CDR3 contains 15 residues. Trimming took 7 bases from V and 0 from J, leaving 12 bases between them. The CDR3 bases are TGCGCCAGCAAACTCTCGGGGACGAACACCGGGGAGCTGTTTTTT. This gives the protein CASKLSGTNTGELFF.

The V gene is TRBV5-1, the J gene TRBJ2-5; TRBD1 agrees at 10 bases. V lost 5 bases to trimming and J lost 4 bases; unmatched junction nucleotides: 14. The CDR3 runs 17 residues. The germline V gene has CDR1 SGHRS and CDR2 YFSETQ. CDR3 DNA: TGCGCCAGCAGGGGGAGAGGCTGGGACAGGGGAATAGAGACCCAGTACTTC. Protein: CASRGRGWDRGIETQYF.

The chain employs TRBV6-1 and TRBJ2-7; D possibly corresponds to TRBD2 (6 bases). CDR3 size: 18 residues. V lost 0 bases and J 0 bases, leaving 18 bases between the germline ends. From germline, CDR1 is MNHNS and CDR2 SASEGT. The CDR3 loop reads CASSEAALWLAASYEQYF. CDR3 nucleotide sequence: TGTGCCAGCAGTGAAGCGGCCCTTTGGTTAGCGGCCTCCTACGAGCAGTACTTC.

Regarding this clone: Its ends do not fully match the called genes, so a read error is possible. V is TRBV19 and J is TRBJ1-1, with D uncertain. CDR1 is LNHDA and CDR2 is SQIVND in the germline V gene (reference sequence). This CDR3 region has 10 residues. CDR3 DNA sequence: TGTGCCAGTAGTACAAAGTTGCCGGTCTTT. The encoded protein is CASSTKLPVF.

The table lists this clone with a count of one. V and J are TRBV7-8 and TRBJ2-4; 11 positions match TRBD2. CDR3 length equals 16 residues. After removal of 5 bases from V and 6 bases from J, the junction contained 9 bases not matched to a gene. Looked up from germline, CDR1 is SGHVS and CDR2 is FQNEAQ. The CDR3 protein is CASSITSGSFGNIQYF. Written as DNA, the CDR3 is TGTGCCAGCAGCATTACTAGCGGGAGTTTTGGAAACATTCAGTACTTC.